The T cell receptor (beta chain) described here comes from a study of shared clonotypes between healthy human individuals. General observations from the study: Compared with clonotypes that all four donors shared, non-shared clonotypes had lower generation probabilities. Collection of samples was limited to blood; tissue repertoires likely differ.

The naive CD8 population came from CD45RO-negative cells selected for CCR7, without terminally differentiated effector memory CD45RA+ cells. A word on this clone: Antigen specificity is unknown.

Measured with immunoSEQ multiplex PCR; TCRdb has only the in-frame clones, and not every one. This sample has about 2.1 million clones, with about 93% found just once. CDR1 and CDR2 from the germline V gene are SGHDT and YYEEEE. V gave up 4 bases and J gave up 1 base, with 12 bases separating them. CDR3 length equals 14 residues. This sequence was found in a man aged 18 to 30 in good health. Some clones in this sample may be carry-over from other donors' samples. The chain has TRBV5-6 and TRBJ2-7; D is perhaps TRBD2 (5 bases). The sequencing sample was made of naive CD8+ T cells from PBMCs. The CDR3 region has the DNA TGTGCCAGCAGCACCCGCCGGGGTTCCTACGAGCAGTACTTC. It is translated as CASSTRRGSYEQYF.